This T cell receptor (beta chain) comes out of a study of T cell responses to AZD1222 COVID-19 vaccine. TCRdb keeps only in-frame clones here, not all; method: immunoSEQ multiplex PCR. The data show tens of thousands of clones, about 90% seen once. Per germline, CDR1 SGHVS and CDR2 FQNEAQ. This CDR3 has 15 amino acids. V lost 3 bases and J lost 1; bases outside the gene matches: 5. The sequenced sample was peripheral blood, obtained 28 days after the second AZD1222 dose. This receptor was obtained from an adult who received the AZD1222 COVID-19 vaccine. V gene TRBV7-8 combines with J gene TRBJ1-2; 7 bases match TRBD1. The CDR3 spells CASSFTRGYNYGYTF. The CDR3 nucleotides read TGTGCCAGCAGCTTCACCAGGGGGTATAACTATGGCTACACCTTC.